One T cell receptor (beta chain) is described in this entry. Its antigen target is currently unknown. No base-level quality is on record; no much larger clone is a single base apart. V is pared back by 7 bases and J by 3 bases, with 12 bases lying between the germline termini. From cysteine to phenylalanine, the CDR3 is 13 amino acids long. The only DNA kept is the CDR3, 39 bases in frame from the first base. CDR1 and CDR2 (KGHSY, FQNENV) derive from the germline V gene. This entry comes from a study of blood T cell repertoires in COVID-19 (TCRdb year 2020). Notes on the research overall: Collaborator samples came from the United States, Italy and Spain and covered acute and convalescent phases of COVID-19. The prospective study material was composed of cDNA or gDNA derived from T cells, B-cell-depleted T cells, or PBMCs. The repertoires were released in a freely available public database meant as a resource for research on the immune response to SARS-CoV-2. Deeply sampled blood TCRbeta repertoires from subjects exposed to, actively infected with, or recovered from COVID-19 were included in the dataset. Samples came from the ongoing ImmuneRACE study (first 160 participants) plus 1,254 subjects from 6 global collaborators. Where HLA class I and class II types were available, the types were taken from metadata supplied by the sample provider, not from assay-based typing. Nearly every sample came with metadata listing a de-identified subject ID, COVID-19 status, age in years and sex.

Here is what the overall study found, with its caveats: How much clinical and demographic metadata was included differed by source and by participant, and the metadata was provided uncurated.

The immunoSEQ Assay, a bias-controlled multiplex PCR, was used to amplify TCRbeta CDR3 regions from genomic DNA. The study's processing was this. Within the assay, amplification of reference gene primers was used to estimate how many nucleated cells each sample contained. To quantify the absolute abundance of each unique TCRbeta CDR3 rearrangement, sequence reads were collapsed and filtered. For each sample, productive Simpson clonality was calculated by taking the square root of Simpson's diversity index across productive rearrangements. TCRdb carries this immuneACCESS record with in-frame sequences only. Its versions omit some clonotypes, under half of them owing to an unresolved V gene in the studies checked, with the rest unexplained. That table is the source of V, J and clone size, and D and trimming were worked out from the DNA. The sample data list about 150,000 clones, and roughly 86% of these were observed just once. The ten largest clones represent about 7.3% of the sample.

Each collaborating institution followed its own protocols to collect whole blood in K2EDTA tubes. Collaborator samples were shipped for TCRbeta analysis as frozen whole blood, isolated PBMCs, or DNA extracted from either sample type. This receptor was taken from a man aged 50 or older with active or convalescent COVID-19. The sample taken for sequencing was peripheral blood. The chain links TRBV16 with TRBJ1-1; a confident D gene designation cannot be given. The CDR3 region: CASKEFGDTEAFF. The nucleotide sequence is TGTGCCAGCAAAGAGTTTGGAGACACTGAAGCTTTCTTT. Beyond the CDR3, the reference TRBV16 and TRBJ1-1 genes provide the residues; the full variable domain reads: GEEVAQTPKHLVRGEGQKAKLYCAPIKGHSYVFWYQQVLKNEFKFLISFQNENVFDETGMPKERFSAKCLPNSPCSLEIQATKLEDSAVYFCASKEFGDTEAFFGQGTRLTVV.